This T cell receptor (beta chain) came from a study of shared clonotypes between healthy human individuals. Study-wide results and limits: The four-donor shared clonotypes exceeded non-shared clonotypes in generation probability, with non-shared ones scoring lower.

Unmatched junction bases numbered 6, after V lost 0 bases and J lost 6 bases. This CDR3 has 15 residues. Germline loops: CDR1 SGDLS, CDR2 YYNGEE. Details on this clone: The antigen remains undetermined.

Sequencing used immunoSEQ multiplex PCR; TCRdb keeps in-frame clones, though not all of them. The repertoire has more than 550,000 clones, 80% to 95% of them found once; the top ten carry more than 30%. Source material: memory CD8+ T cells from PBMCs. Indicated subset: CD45RO+ cells pooled with CCR7-negative TemRA cells. The J gene is TRBJ2-3, the V gene TRBV9, with 8 bases aligning to TRBD1. The TCR comes from a man between 18 and 35 years old in good health. Some clones in this sample may be carry-over from other donors' samples. Written as DNA, the CDR3 is TGTGCCAGCAGCGTAGGCAGGGGGCATCGGGATACGCAGTATTTT. This sequence encodes CASSVGRGHRDTQYF.